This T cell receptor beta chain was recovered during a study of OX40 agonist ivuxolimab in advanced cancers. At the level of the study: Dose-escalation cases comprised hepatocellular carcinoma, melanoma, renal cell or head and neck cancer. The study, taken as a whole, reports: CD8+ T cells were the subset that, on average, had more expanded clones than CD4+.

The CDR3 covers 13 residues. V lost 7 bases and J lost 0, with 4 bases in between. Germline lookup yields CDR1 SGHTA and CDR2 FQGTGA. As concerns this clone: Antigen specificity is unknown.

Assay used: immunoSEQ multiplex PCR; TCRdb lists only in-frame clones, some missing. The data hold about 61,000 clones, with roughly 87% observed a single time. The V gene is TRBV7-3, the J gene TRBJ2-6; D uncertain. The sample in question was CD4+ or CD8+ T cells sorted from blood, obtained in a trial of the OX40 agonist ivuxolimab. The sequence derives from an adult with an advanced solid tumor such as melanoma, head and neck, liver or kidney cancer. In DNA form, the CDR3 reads TGTGCCAGCACCCTCTCTGGGGCCAACGTCCTGACTTTC. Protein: CASTLSGANVLTF.